These 29 T cell receptor beta chains originate from one sample sequenced in a study of T-cell memory formation after mild COVID-19. TCRdb called the 5' RACE reads again in MiXCR, with one record for every CDR3 protein. The table has about 140,000 distinct CDR3 sequences, 11% to 15% seen once. Specimen: PBMCs or a T cell subset sorted from them (not recorded which). These receptors all stem from an adult woman who had mild COVID-19 (a few samples of this study predate the infection). Cell type and time point are not known.

The J gene is TRBJ2-2, the V gene TRBV7-6, with D perhaps matching TRBD2 (5 bases). With 2 bases removed from V and 6 bases from J, the gap between germline ends came to 22 bases. The CDR3 contains 18 residues. In germline, CDR1 is SGHVS, CDR2 FNYEAQ. DNA of the CDR3: TGTGCCAGCAGCTTATCGTTCCGGATCGAAGGAGGCTCCGGGGAGCTGTTTTTT. Translated: CASSLSFRIEGGSGELFF.

V and J are TRBV5-1 and TRBJ1-2; 7 bases match TRBD1. CDR1 and CDR2 (germline): SGHRS, YFSETQ. Germline trimming cut 4 bases from V and 8 bases from J; bases unmatched to any gene: 14. CDR3 length equals 15 residues. In nucleotides, the CDR3 is TGCGCCAGCAGCACGACGCTGACAGGGTCGGAGGGCTACACCTTC. It codes for CASSTTLTGSEGYTF. Together with reference TRBV5-1 and TRBJ1-2, the CDR3 gives the full variable domain: KAGVTQTPRYLIKTRGQQVTLSCSPISGHRSVSWYQQTPGQGLQFLFEYFSETQRNKGNFPGRFSGRQFSNSRSEMNVSTLELGDSALYLCASSTTLTGSEGYTFGSGTRLTVV.

This clonotype was detected only a few times. For the CDR3, the DNA is TGTGCCAGCAGCGCCCCACGGGATACGAACACCGGGGAGCTGTTTTTT. Its protein product is CASSAPRDTNTGELFF. The chain links TRBV7-8 to TRBJ2-2; tentative D call: TRBD2 (5 bases). V was trimmed by 5 bases and J by 0 bases, leaving 13 bases between them. Germline CDR1 SGHVS, CDR2 FQNEAQ. This CDR3 has 16 amino acids.

The CDR3: CASSFGVPGNEQFF. CDR3 sequence (DNA): TGTGCCAGTAGTTTCGGGGTACCGGGGAATGAGCAGTTCTTC. V and J are TRBV19 and TRBJ2-1; D may be TRBD2 (5 bases). Germline CDR1 is LNHDA and CDR2 is SQIVND (reference sequence). V dropped 5 bases and J dropped 7 bases, with 15 bases sitting between them. This CDR3 comprises 14 residues.

This clonotype has a handful of counts. V gene TRBV4-3 combines with J gene TRBJ1-5; 7 bases fit TRBD1. This CDR3 contains 14 residues. The V segment lost 4 bases and the J segment 7 bases; nucleotides outside the gene matches: 7. The germline gives CDR1 LGHNA, CDR2 YSLEER. CDR3 nucleotides: TGCGCCAGCAGCCCAGGACAGGCGGTACAGCCCCAGCATTTT. Translating it yields CASSPGQAVQPQHF.

This clonotype appeared many times. The gene calls are TRBV11-2 and TRBJ2-7; 13 positions match TRBD2. The CDR3 extends over 18 amino acids. With V trimmed by 5 bases and J by 5 bases, 15 bases remained unmatched. CDR1 and CDR2 from the germline V gene are SGHAT and FQNNGV. This CDR3 reads CASSPRGPGLAGVHEQYF. Here the CDR3 DNA reads TGTGCCAGCAGCCCGAGGGGCCCTGGACTAGCGGGAGTTCACGAGCAGTACTTC.

This clonotype was seen a handful of times. The chain carries TRBV11-2 and TRBJ2-7; D is undetermined. This CDR3 spans 13 amino acids. The V and J ends lost 1 base and 6 bases respectively, with 10 bases between them. Germline CDR1 is SGHAT and CDR2 is FQNNGV. The CDR3 loop reads CASSLVSGSEQYF. In DNA, the CDR3 is TGTGCCAGCAGCTTAGTCAGTGGCAGCGAGCAGTACTTC. Together with reference TRBV11-2 and TRBJ2-7, the CDR3 gives the full variable domain: EAGVAQSPRYKIIEKRQSVAFWCNPISGHATLYWYQQILGQGPKLLIQFQNNGVVDDSQLPKDRFSAERLKGVDSTLKIQPAKLEDSAVYLCASSLVSGSEQYFGPGTRLTVT.

V gene TRBV12-3 or TRBV12-4 combines with J gene TRBJ2-5, with unresolved D. V lost 3 bases, J lost 1 base, and 15 bases lay in between. This CDR3 spans 16 amino acids. CDR3 protein: CASSLENLYLQETQYF. The CDR3 nucleotides are TGTGCCAGCAGTTTGGAGAACCTATATCTCCAAGAGACCCAGTACTTC.

V is TRBV12-3 or TRBV12-4 and J is TRBJ2-5; weak D call: TRBD2 (6 bases). The CDR3 extends over 15 amino acids. V gave up 2 bases and J gave up 1 base, with 11 bases separating them. CDR3 sequence: CASSLLGEVQETQYF. The CDR3 DNA reads TGTGCCAGCAGTTTACTAGGGGAGGTCCAAGAGACCCAGTACTTC.

The V gene is TRBV7-9, the J gene TRBJ1-4, with 9 bases lining up with TRBD1. The V segment lost 5 bases and the J segment 6 bases; nucleotides outside the gene matches: 10. The length of the CDR3 is 16 residues. Germline CDR1 is SEHNR and CDR2 is FQNEAQ (reference sequence). The chain's CDR3 is CASSAGQGLRDEKLFF. The CDR3 DNA is TGTGCCAGCAGCGCGGGACAGGGTCTACGGGATGAAAAACTGTTTTTT.

The V gene is TRBV4-1, the J gene TRBJ1-2; TRBD1 might be the D (6 bases). CDR3 length: 16 amino acids. Germline CDR1 reads MGHRA; CDR2 reads YSYEKL. V was shortened by 2 bases and J by 4 bases, with 17 bases between the two germline ends. The CDR3 DNA reads as TGCGCCAGCAGCCAACCCGTTGGGGGGCAGGGCTATGGCTACACCTTC. Residues: CASSQPVGGQGYGYTF.

The table lists this clonotype with many counts. The genes are TRBV11-3 and TRBJ2-1, with D uncertain. Trimming cost V 1 base and J 9 bases, with 7 bases left between them. The CDR3 extends over 12 amino acids. Per the germline V gene, CDR1 is SGHNT and CDR2 is YENEEA. The CDR3 spells CASSLGLPEQFF. The CDR3 nucleotides read TGTGCCAGCAGCTTAGGTCTCCCTGAGCAGTTCTTC.

This clonotype was counted between two and nine times. The chain uses TRBV29-1 and TRBJ1-2; the D gene is possibly TRBD1 (5 bases). The V gene's germline CDR1 is SQVTM and CDR2 ANQGSEA. V lost 7 bases, J lost 0 bases, and 15 bases lay in between. This CDR3 has 14 amino acids. The CDR3 is CSAPGGRPNYGYTF. The CDR3, as DNA: TGCAGCGCTCCCGGGGGAAGGCCTAACTATGGCTACACCTTC.

The rearrangement joins TRBV29-1 to TRBJ2-1; D is perhaps TRBD1 or TRBD2 (5 bases each). Germline lookup yields CDR1 SQVTM and CDR2 ANQGSEA. V dropped 6 bases and J dropped 6 bases, with 18 bases sitting between them. This CDR3 region has 14 residues. Written as DNA, the CDR3 is TGCAGCGTGCCCTTGGGGCTAGCTGGCAATGAGCAGTTCTTC. Its translation: CSVPLGLAGNEQFF.

The chain recombines TRBV3-1 with TRBJ1-1; possibly TRBD1 for D (6 bases). The CDR3 runs 14 residues. CDR1 LGHDT and CDR2 YNNKEL come from the germline V gene (reference sequence). Deletions cut 6 bases from V and 5 bases from J, with 16 bases between. The CDR3 region is CASSMVGGRTEAFF. CDR3 coding DNA: TGTGCCAGCAGTATGGTAGGGGGTAGGACTGAAGCTTTCTTT.

This clonotype was observed a few times. The chain employs TRBV4-1 and TRBJ2-2, with a weak D call TRBD1 (6 bases). V was clipped by 8 bases and J by 4 bases, with 14 bases between them. The CDR3 sequence is 14 residues long. Germline V CDR1 and CDR2: MGHRA, YSYEKL. The CDR3 here is CASGVDRTTGELFF. As DNA, the CDR3 is TGCGCCAGCGGAGTTGACAGGACCACCGGGGAGCTGTTTTTT.

This clonotype came up many times. This chain's CDR3 is CASSVDEVAAGEEQYF. The DNA for the CDR3 is TGTGCCAGCAGCGTAGATGAGGTAGCCGCCGGGGAAGAGCAGTACTTC. The rearrangement links TRBV9 to TRBJ2-7; tentatively, D is TRBD2 (5 bases). Germline CDR1 and CDR2: SGDLS and YYNGEE. CDR3 size: 16 residues. V was cut by 0 bases and J by 7 bases, with 20 bases left in between.

This clonotype has a count of ten or more. This CDR3 is CASSQGQWEGPMDIQYF. CDR3 in DNA: TGTGCCAGCAGCCAAGGCCAGTGGGAGGGCCCTATGGACATTCAGTACTTC. The chain links TRBV4-2 to TRBJ2-4; 7 bases are a match to TRBD2. In germline, CDR1 is LGHNA, CDR2 YNFKEQ. The V segment lost 1 base and the J segment 8 bases; nucleotides outside the gene matches: 14. The CDR3 length is 17 residues.

The rearrangement joins TRBV5-1 to TRBJ2-5; 7 positions agree with TRBD1. Losses at the gene ends were 7 bases for V and 0 bases for J; bases not matched to a gene: 12. The V gene's germline CDR1 is SGHRS and CDR2 YFSETQ. The CDR3 has 16 amino acids. In nucleotides, the CDR3 is TGCGCCAGCCAGAGCAGGGACAGCCTGTACCAAGAGACCCAGTACTTC. It yields the protein CASQSRDSLYQETQYF. Using reference TRBV5-1 and TRBJ2-5 for the parts outside the CDR3, the full variable domain is KAGVTQTPRYLIKTRGQQVTLSCSPISGHRSVSWYQQTPGQGLQFLFEYFSETQRNKGNFPGRFSGRQFSNSRSEMNVSTLELGDSALYLCASQSRDSLYQETQYFGPGTRLLVL.

This clonotype was counted only a few times. The CDR3 protein is CASSIVARTDTQYF. CDR3 bases: TGTGCCAGTAGTATAGTGGCCCGCACAGATACGCAGTATTTT. The chain recombines TRBV19 with TRBJ2-3; D gene uncertain. Germline V gives CDR1 LNHDA, CDR2 SQIVND (reference sequence). This CDR3 has 14 amino acids. The V end was cut by 1 base, the J end by 1 base, with 6 bases between.

This clonotype was seen a handful of times. The chain employs TRBV20-1 and TRBJ2-7; tentative D call: TRBD2 (6 bases). This CDR3 has 14 residues. V lost 0 bases, J lost 5 bases, and 14 bases lay in between. Looked up from germline, CDR1 is DFQATT and CDR2 is SNEGSKA (reference sequence). Here the CDR3 DNA reads TGCAGTGCTAGAGATACGGGGGATCACAACGAGCAGTACTTC. Its protein is CSARDTGDHNEQYF.

This clonotype has more than one count but fewer than ten. The chain joins TRBV4-3 to TRBJ2-3; a weak D match, TRBD2 (5 bases). Trimming removed 3 bases from V and 0 bases from J, with 16 bases in between. The CDR3 totals 17 residues. Germline CDR1 and CDR2: LGHNA and YSLEER. The CDR3 is CASSHSRTGSSTDTQYF. The CDR3 DNA reads as TGCGCCAGCAGCCATTCTCGGACTGGATCTAGCACAGATACGCAGTATTTT.

This clonotype was detected a few times. V usage is TRBV7-9 and J usage is TRBJ1-1; tentative D call: TRBD1 (6 bases). The CDR3 has 16 residues. Trimming pared 2 bases from V and 10 bases from J, leaving 23 bases between. Germline V CDR1 and CDR2: SEHNR, FQNEAQ (reference sequence). The CDR3 DNA follows: TGTGCCAGCAGCTTACCCCCCAGGGGCGGTTTTCTTGGAGCTTTCTTT. Translating gives CASSLPPRGGFLGAFF.

The chain combines TRBV7-6 with TRBJ1-1, with unresolved D. Trimming pared 6 bases from V and 0 bases from J, leaving 14 bases between. Germline CDR1 and CDR2: SGHVS and FNYEAQ. CDR3 size: 15 residues. The CDR3 sequence is CASRAEDDMNTEAFF. The DNA for the CDR3 is TGTGCCAGCAGGGCGGAAGACGACATGAACACTGAAGCTTTCTTT.

This clonotype was seen only a few times. V gene TRBV2 combines with J gene TRBJ2-4, with 13 bases lining up with TRBD2. In germline, CDR1 is SNHLY, CDR2 FYNNEI. Trimming cost V 7 bases and J 8 bases; bases outside gene matches: 5. The CDR3 sequence is 14 residues long. The CDR3 region has the DNA TGTGCCAGCATGTGGACTAGCGGGAGCTACATTCAGTACTTC. Translation gives CASMWTSGSYIQYF.

This clonotype was counted many times. This chain uses TRBV7-9 with TRBJ2-7; possible D gene TRBD1, 6 bases. V shed 2 bases and J shed 5 bases, with 16 bases lying between them. This CDR3 region has 15 residues. Germline V lookup: CDR1 SEHNR, CDR2 FQNEAQ (reference sequence). CDR3 sequence: CASSLSQGSGDEQYF. CDR3 DNA: TGTGCCAGCAGCTTATCGCAGGGGAGCGGCGACGAGCAGTACTTC.

The rearrangement uses TRBV7-9 and TRBJ1-3, with unresolved D. Per germline, CDR1 SEHNR and CDR2 FQNEAQ (reference sequence). V lost 5 bases, J lost 0 bases, and 11 bases lay in between. This CDR3 is built from 15 residues. The CDR3, as DNA: TGTGCCAGCAGCCCCGGACGGAACTCTGGAAACACCATATATTTT. Protein sequence: CASSPGRNSGNTIYF.

The chain joins TRBV2 to TRBJ2-5; 9 positions match TRBD1. The germline V gene has CDR1 SNHLY and CDR2 FYNNEI. The CDR3 is 15 amino acids. V lost 2 bases, J lost 5 bases, and 6 bases stayed unmatched. The DNA of the CDR3 is TGTGCCAGCAGTGAACTCGACAGGGGGTACGAGACCCAGTACTTC. It specifies CASSELDRGYETQYF.

This clonotype came up a few times. The rearrangement links TRBV9 to TRBJ2-1; TRBD2 aligns across 9 bases. The CDR3 is 17 amino acids. The V segment lost 0 bases and the J segment 6 bases; nucleotides outside the gene matches: 10. Germline-derived CDR1 and CDR2 are SGDLS and YYNGEE. The CDR3 DNA sequence: TGTGCCAGCAGCGTAGGGTATGCGGCGGGAGGGCCCAATGAGCAGTTCTTC. Translating it yields CASSVGYAAGGPNEQFF.